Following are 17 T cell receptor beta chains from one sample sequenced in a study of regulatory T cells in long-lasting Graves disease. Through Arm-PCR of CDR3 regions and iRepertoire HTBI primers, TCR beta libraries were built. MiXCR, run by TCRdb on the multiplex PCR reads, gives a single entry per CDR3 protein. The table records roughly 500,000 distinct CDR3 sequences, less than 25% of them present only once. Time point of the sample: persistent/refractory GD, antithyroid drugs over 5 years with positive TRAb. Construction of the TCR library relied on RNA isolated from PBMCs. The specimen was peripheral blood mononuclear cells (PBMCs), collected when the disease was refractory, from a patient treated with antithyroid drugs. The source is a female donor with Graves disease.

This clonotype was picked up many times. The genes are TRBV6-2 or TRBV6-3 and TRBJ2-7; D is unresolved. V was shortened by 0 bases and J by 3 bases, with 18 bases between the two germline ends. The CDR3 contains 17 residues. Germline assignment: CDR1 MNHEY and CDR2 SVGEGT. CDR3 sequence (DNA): TGTGCCAGCAGTTACTCGTTCCCGTTAGGATCGGACTACGAGCAGTACTTC. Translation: CASSYSFPLGSDYEQYF.

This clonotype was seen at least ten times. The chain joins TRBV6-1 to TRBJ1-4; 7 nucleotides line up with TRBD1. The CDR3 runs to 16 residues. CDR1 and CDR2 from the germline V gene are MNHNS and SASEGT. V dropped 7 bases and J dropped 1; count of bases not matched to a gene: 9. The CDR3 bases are TGTGCCAGCACCCGATACAGGGGAGGAACTAATGAAAAACTGTTTTTT. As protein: CASTRYRGGTNEKLFF.

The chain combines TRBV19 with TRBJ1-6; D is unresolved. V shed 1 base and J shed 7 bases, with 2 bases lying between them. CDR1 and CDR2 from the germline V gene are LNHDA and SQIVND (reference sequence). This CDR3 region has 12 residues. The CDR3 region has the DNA TGTGCCAGTAGTATAGGAAATTCACCCCTCCACTTT. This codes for CASSIGNSPLHF.

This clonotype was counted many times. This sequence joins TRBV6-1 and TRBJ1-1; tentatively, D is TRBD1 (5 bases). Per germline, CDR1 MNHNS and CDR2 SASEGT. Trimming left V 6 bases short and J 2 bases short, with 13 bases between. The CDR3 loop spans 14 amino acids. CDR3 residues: CASRGQPLNTEAFF. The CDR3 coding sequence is TGTGCCAGCAGAGGACAACCACTTAACACTGAAGCTTTCTTT.

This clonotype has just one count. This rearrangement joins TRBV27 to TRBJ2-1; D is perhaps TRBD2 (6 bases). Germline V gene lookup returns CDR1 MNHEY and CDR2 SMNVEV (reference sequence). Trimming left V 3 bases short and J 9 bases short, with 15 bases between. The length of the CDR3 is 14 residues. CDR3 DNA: TGTGCCAGCAGTTTCGGGGGAACCAACAGTGAGCAGTTCTTC. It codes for CASSFGGTNSEQFF.

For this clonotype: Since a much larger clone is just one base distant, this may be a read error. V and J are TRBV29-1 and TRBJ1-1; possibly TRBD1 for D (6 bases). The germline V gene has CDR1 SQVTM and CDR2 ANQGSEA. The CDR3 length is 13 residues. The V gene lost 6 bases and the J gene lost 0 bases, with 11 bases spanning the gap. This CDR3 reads CSVPTGMNTEAFF. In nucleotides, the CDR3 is TGCAGCGTCCCCACAGGGATGAACACTGAAGCTTTCTTT.

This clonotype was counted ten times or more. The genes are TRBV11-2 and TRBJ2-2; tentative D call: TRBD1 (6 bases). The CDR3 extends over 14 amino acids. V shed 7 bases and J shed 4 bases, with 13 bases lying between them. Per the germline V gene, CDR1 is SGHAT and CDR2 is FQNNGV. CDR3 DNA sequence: TGTGCCAGCAAGGGACAAATACTCACCGGGGAGCTGTTTTTT. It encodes CASKGQILTGELFF.

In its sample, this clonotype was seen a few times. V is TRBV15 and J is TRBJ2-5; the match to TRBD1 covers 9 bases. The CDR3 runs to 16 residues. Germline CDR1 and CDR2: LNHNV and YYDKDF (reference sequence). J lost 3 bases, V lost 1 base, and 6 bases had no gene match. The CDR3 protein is CATSRVVGQGKETQYF. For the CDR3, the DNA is TGTGCCACCAGCAGAGTCGTGGGACAGGGAAAAGAGACCCAGTACTTC.

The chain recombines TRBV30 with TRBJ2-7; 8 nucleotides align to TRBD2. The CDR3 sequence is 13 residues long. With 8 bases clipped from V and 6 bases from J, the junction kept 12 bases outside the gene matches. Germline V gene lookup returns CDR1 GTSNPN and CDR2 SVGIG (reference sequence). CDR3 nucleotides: TGTGCCGCCCTCCCGGGACTAGTTGGCGAGCAGTACTTC. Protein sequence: CAALPGLVGEQYF.

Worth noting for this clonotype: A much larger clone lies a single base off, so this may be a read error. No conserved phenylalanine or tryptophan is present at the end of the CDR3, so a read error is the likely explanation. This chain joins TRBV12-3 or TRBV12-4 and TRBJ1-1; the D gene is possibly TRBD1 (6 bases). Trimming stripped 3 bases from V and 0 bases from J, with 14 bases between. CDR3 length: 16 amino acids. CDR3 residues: CASSFLPTGMNTEAFL. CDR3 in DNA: TGTGCCAGCAGTTTCCTCCCCACAGGGATGAACACTGAAGCTTTCCTT.

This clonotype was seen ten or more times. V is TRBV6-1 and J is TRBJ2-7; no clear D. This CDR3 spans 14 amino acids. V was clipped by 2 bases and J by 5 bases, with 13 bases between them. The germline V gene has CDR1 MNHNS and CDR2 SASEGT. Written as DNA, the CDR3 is TGTGCCAGCAGTGAAAATCCGGGCCTCGACGAGCAGTACTTC. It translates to CASSENPGLDEQYF.

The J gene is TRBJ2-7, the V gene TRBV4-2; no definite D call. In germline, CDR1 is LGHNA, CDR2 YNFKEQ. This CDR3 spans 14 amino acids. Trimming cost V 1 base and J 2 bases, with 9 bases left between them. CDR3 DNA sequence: TGTGCCAGCAGCCAAGGTGCAAACACCTACGAGCAGTACTTC. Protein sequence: CASSQGANTYEQYF.

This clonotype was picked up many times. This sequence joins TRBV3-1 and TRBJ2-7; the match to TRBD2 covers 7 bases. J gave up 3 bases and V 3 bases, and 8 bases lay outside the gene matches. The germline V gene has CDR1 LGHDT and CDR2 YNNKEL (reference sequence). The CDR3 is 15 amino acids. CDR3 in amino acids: CASSHEAGPFYEQYF. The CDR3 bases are TGTGCCAGCAGCCATGAAGCGGGACCATTCTACGAGCAGTACTTC.

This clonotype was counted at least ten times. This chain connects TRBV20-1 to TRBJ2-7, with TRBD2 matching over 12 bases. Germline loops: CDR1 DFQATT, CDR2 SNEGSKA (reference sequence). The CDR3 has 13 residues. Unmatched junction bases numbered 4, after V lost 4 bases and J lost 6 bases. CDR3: CSATRGLAGEQYF. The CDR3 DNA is TGCAGTGCTACCCGGGGACTAGCGGGCGAGCAGTACTTC.

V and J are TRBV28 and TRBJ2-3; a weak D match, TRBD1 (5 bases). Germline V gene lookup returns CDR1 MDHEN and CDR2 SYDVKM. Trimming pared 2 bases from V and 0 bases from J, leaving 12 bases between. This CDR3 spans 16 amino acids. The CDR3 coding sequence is TGTGCCAGCAGTTTAGGGGCAACGATTAGCACAGATACGCAGTATTTT. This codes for CASSLGATISTDTQYF.

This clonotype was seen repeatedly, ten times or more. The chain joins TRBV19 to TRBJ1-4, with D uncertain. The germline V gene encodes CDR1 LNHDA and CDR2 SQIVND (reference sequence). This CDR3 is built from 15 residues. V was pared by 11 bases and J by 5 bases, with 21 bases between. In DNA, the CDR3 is TGTGCCTGTCGTCGGGTTGAGCGGCAGAATGAAAAACTGTTTTTT. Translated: CACRRVERQNEKLFF.

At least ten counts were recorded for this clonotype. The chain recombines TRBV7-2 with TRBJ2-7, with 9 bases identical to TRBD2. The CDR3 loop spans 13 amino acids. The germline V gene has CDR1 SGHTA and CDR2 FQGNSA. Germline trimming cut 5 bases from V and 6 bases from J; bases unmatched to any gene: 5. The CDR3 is CASSASGTREQYF. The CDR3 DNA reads TGTGCCAGCAGCGCTAGCGGGACGCGCGAGCAGTACTTC.